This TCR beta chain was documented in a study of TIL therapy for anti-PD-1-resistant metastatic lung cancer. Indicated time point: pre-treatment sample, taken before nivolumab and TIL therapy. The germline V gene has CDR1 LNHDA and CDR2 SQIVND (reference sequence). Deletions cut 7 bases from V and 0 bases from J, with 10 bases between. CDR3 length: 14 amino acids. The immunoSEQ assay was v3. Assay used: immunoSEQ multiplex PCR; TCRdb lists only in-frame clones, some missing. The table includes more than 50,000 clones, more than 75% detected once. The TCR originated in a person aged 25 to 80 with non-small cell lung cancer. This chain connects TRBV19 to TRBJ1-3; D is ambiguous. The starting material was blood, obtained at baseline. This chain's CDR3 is CASNSASSGNTIYF. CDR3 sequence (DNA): TGTGCCAGTAACTCGGCTTCCTCTGGAAACACCATATATTTT.